Detailed here is one T cell receptor (beta chain). The data were taken from a study of OX40 agonist ivuxolimab in advanced cancers. Study summary: Each dose-escalation patient presented with hepatocellular carcinoma, melanoma, renal cell or head and neck cancer. The dose-escalation cohort was about 87% male, with a mean age of about 56 years, ranging about 23 to 90. Three patients had partial responses: one hepatocellular carcinoma, two cutaneous melanoma.

The CDR3 has 16 amino acids. The V end lost 6 bases, the J end lost 3 bases, and 18 bases lay between the germline ends. In germline, CDR1 is MDHEN, CDR2 SYDVKM. Clones were read by immunoSEQ multiplex PCR, and TCRdb kept only the in-frame ones, dropping some. The sample consists of 60,000 to 75,000 clones, approximately 83% of them appearing once. The rearrangement joins TRBV28 to TRBJ1-3, with D possibly being TRBD1 (5 bases). Sequencing used CD4+ or CD8+ T cells sorted from blood, obtained in a trial of the OX40 agonist ivuxolimab. This TCR came from an adult with an advanced solid tumor such as melanoma, head and neck, liver or kidney cancer. CDR3 sequence (DNA): TGTGCCAGCAGCTCCCGTCCTAGGCAGGGTGGAAACACCATATATTTT. Translating it yields CASSSRPRQGGNTIYF.